The present T cell receptor (beta chain) was sequenced within a study of shared clonotypes between healthy human individuals. Points from the study as a whole: Sample collection involved blood only; tissue repertoires are likely different.

Clones were sequenced by immunoSEQ multiplex PCR, and TCRdb holds only the in-frame ones, with some missing. The data contain about 480,000 clones, about 80% of them singletons. The germline V and J ends were trimmed by 1 base and 4 bases, with 11 bases remaining between them. The CDR3 runs 15 residues. Germline V lookup: CDR1 SGHVS, CDR2 FQNEAQ. Details on this clone: Its antigen is unknown.

The specimen sequenced was PBMCs. V is TRBV7-8 and J is TRBJ2-1, with unresolved D. The TCR originated in a woman aged 40 to 55 in good health. Some clones in this sample may be carry-over from other donors' samples. CDR3 nucleotide sequence: TGTGCCAGCAGCTTAGGGCCACGCAATTACAATGAGCAGTTCTTC. Translated, it gives CASSLGPRNYNEQFF.